The text below deals with one T cell receptor beta chain. Which antigen it targets is not known. No base qualities exist here, and no much larger clone lies one base off it. Libraries were built with PCR. At the Johns Hopkins FTIC core, DNA from the cultured CD4+ T cells underwent TCR sequencing with the Oncomine TCR Beta short-read assay. The QIAamp micro DNA kit was used to extract genomic DNA from the cultured CD4+ T cells. The Oncomine TCR Beta libraries from cultured CD4+ T cells were pooled using unique dual indexes and then sequenced on an Illumina iSeq 100. As for the authors' bioinformatics: Non-productive sequences were removed, and CDR3s that did not start with C, did not end with F or W, or were shorter than 7 amino acids were discarded. Antigen-specific clonotypes were identified using the MANAFEST web application through comparison of peptide-stimulated wells with reference and other culture wells. Positive clones required FDR below 0.05, an odds ratio above 5, and productive frequency above 0.1% in at least two of three replicate wells. A clonotype counted as cross-reactive if it showed significant expansion both in the SARS-CoV-2 spike wells and in at least one common cold coronavirus spike condition. CDR3 homology was assessed with Levenshtein distances (stringdist) and unrooted phylogenetic trees (ape) in R version 3.6.1. In-frame beta chains were kept once TCRdb had trimmed the public reads at Q25 with fastp and called clones with MiXCR. Every CDR3 protein is listed once, alongside the most common genes and DNA of its rows. None of the V and J calls come from the authors' own analysis; TCRdb made them. Within this sample are around 26,000 distinct CDR3 sequences, with under 70% of them counted one time only. The ten largest clones capture roughly 16% of the sample.

The trim is 2 bases for V and 1 base for J, with a gap of 5 bases between the germline ends. Inclusive of the bounding cysteine and phenylalanine, the CDR3 is 13 residues long. Kept here is only the CDR3 DNA, which spans 39 bases and is read in frame from base 1. As encoded in the germline V gene, CDR1 is MNHEY while CDR2 is SVGAGI. The sample originates from a study of vaccination and CD4 T cells after COVID-19 (dated by TCRdb to between 2022 and 2023). With regard to the full study: In the convalescent cohort there were six males and four females, among whom were two Hispanic individuals, seven Caucasians, two Asians and one multiracial person. Post-COVID blood samples from convalescent patients were collected a median of about 110 days after diagnosis, with a range of 35 to 161 days. Control cultures received a CEFX viral epitope pool as the positive control, an HIV-1 Nef peptide pool as the negative control, or no peptide. Post-vaccine blood samples were obtained a median of about 70 days after the second vaccine dose, with a range of about 13 to 241 days. The spike-specific CD4+ TCR repertoire was compared before and after mRNA vaccination in over 9 COVID-19 convalescent patients and a handful of infection-naive healthy vaccine recipients. The cultures were stimulated with overlapping spike peptide pools from SARS-CoV-2 and from the common cold coronaviruses HCoV-NL63, HCoV-OC43 and HCoV-229E. Participants received two doses of either the Pfizer-BioNTech BNT162b2 vaccine (n=8) or the Moderna mRNA-1273 vaccine (n=2). Study-wide findings and limitations: The median number of SARS-CoV-2-reactive clonotypes rose from fewer than 25 after infection to 38 after vaccination, but the change was not significant. Among convalescent patients, a median about 86% of the SARS-CoV-2-reactive clones seen after vaccination appeared only after vaccination, which suggests priming specific to the vaccine. The number of convalescent patients in the study was relatively small, and the study did not examine early timepoints following natural infection. In convalescent patients, nearly all vaccine-specific clones (304 of 307) were found to be mono-reactive for SARS-CoV-2 spike rather than cross-reactive with common cold coronaviruses.

The treatment or condition label corresponds to: roughly 10-day PBMC culture with coronavirus spike peptide pools or control peptides (ViraFEST assay). To expand antigen-specific T cells with peptide pools and then pick out the expanded clonotypes through TCR sequencing, the study relied on the ViraFEST assay. Negative nucleocapsid antibody tests before and after vaccination confirmed that the healthy vaccine recipients had no prior SARS-CoV-2 infection. Each well held about 2.2 million PBMCs cultured in IMDM containing about 5% human AB serum and approximately 9.6 IU/ml IL-2, with approximately 9.2 ug/ml peptide pools added. On days 3 and 7, half of the culture medium was replaced with fresh IL-2-containing medium. CD4+ T cells were isolated after roughly 9 days of culture through negative selection using the EasySep CD4+ T cell isolation kit. Ficoll-Paque Plus gradient centrifugation was used to isolate PBMCs from whole blood, and the isolated PBMCs were then either used fresh or cryopreserved at -140C. Triplicate wells were generally used for each culture condition.

The chain is assembled from TRBV6-5 and TRBJ1-1; the D gene assignment is ambiguous. The sequence was obtained from a human donor who received a COVID-19 vaccine. The specimen comprised CD4+ T cells from blood, cultured in vitro, sampled after SARS-CoV-2 vaccination. The CDR3 protein is CASSYAGNTEAFF. Here is the DNA: TGTGCCAGCAGTTACGCGGGGAACACTGAAGCTTTCTTT.